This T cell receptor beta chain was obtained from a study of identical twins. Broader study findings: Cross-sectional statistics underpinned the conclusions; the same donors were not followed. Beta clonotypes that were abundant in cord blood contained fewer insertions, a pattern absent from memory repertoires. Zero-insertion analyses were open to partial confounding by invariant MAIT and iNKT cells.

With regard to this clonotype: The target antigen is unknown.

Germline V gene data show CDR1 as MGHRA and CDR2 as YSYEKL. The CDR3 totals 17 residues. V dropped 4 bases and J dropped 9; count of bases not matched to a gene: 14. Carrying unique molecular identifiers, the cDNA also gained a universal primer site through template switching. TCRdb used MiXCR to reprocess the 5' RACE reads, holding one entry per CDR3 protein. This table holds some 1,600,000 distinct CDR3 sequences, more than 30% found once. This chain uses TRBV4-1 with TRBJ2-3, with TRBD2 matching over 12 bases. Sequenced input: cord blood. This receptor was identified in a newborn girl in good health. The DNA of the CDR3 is TGCGCCAGCAGCCGTCGCCGGCAACTAGCGGGAGGAGAGACGCAGTATTTT. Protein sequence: CASSRRRQLAGGETQYF.